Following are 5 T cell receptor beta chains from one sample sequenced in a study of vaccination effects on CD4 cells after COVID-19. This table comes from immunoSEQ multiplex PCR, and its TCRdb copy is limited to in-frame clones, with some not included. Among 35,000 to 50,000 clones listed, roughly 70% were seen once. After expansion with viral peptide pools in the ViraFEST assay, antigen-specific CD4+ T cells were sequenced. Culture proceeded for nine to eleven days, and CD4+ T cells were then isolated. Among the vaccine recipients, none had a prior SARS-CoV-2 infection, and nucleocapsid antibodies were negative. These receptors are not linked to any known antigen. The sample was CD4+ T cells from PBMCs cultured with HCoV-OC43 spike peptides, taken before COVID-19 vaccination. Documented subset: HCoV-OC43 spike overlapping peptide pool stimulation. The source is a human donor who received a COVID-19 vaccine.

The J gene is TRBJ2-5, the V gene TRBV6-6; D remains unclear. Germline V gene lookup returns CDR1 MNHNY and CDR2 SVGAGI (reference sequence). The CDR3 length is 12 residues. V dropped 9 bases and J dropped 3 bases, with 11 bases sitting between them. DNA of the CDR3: TGTGCCAGTAGCATCCAGGAAGAGACCCAGTACTTC. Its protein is CASSIQEETQYF.

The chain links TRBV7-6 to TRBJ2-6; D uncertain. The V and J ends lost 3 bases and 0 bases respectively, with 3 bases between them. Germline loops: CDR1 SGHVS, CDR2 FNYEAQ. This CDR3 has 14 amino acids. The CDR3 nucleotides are TGTGCCAGCAGCTTGGTCTCTGGGGCCAACGTCCTGACTTTC. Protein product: CASSLVSGANVLTF.

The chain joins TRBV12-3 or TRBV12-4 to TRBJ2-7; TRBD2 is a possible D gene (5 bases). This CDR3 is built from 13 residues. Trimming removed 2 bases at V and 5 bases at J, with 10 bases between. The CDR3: CASSLRGFDEQYF. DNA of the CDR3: TGTGCCAGCAGTTTACGGGGTTTCGACGAGCAGTACTTC.

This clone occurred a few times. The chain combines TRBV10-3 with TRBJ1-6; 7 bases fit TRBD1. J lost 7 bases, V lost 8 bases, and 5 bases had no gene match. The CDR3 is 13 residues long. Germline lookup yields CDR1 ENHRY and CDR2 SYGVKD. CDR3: CAIRDSHNSPLHF. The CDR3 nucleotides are TGTGCCATCCGGGACAGTCACAATTCACCCCTCCACTTT.

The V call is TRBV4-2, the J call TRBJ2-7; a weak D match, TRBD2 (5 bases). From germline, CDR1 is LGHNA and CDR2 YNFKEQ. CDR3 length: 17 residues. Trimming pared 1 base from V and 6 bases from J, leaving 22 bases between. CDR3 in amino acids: CASSQVPRSRGTSEQYF. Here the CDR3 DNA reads TGTGCCAGCAGCCAAGTTCCGAGGTCTAGAGGAACTAGCGAGCAGTACTTC.